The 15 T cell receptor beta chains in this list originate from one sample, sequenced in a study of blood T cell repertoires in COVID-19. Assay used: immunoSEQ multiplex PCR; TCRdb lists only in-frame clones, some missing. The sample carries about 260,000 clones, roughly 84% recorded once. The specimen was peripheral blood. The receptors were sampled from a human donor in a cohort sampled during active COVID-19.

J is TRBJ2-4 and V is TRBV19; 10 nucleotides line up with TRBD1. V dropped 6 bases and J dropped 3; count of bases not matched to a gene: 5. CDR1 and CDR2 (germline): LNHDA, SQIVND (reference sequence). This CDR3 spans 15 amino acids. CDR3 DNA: TGTGCCAGTAGCACCGGGACAGGGGTCAAAAACATTCAGTACTTC. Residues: CASSTGTGVKNIQYF.

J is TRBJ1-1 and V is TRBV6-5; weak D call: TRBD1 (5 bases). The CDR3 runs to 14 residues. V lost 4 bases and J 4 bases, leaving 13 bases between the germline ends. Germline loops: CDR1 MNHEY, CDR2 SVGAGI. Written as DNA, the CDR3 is TGTGCCAGCAGTTGGGACTTATTGGGCACTGAAGCTTTCTTT. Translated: CASSWDLLGTEAFF.

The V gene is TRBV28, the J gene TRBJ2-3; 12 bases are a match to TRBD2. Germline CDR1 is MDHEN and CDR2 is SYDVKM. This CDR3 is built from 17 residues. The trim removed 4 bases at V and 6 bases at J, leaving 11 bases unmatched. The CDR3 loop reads CASSYPPSGGAGDTQYF. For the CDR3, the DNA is TGTGCCAGCAGTTACCCCCCTAGCGGGGGGGCAGGGGATACGCAGTATTTT.

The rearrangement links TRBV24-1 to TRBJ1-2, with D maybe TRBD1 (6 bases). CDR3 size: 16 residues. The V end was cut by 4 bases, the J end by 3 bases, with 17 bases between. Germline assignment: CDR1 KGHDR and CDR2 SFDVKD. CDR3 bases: TGTGCCACCAGTGAAAGTCGGGCCAGGGGATACTATGGCTACACCTTC. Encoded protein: CATSESRARGYYGYTF.

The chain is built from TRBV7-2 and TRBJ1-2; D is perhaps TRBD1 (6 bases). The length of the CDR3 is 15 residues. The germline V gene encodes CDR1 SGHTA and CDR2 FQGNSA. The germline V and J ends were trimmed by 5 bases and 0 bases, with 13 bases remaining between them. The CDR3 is CASSLQGIANYGYTF. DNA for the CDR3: TGTGCCAGCAGCCTACAGGGAATAGCTAACTATGGCTACACCTTC. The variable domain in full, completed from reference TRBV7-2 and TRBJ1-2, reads GAGVSQSPSNKVTEKGKDVELRCDPISGHTALYWYRQSLGQGLEFLIYFQGNSAPDKSGLPSDRFSAERTGGSVSTLTIQRTQQEDSAVYLCASSLQGIANYGYTFGSGTRLTVV.

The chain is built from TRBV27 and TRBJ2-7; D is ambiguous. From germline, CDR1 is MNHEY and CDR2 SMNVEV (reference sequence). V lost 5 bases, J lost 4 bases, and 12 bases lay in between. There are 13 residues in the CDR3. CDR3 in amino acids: CASSPDSYYEQYF. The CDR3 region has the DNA TGTGCCAGCAGTCCTGACTCGTATTACGAGCAGTACTTC.

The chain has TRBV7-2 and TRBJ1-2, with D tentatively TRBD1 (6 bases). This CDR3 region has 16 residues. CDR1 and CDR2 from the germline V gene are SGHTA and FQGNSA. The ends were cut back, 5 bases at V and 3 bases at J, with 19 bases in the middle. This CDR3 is CASSLSPRGQYYGYTF. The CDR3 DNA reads TGTGCCAGCAGCCTCTCGCCGCGGGGGCAATACTATGGCTACACCTTC.

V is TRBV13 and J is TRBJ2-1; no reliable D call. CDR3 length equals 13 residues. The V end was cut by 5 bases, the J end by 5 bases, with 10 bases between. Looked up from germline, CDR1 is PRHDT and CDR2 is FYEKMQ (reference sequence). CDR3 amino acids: CASSTDFNNEQFF. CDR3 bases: TGTGCCAGCAGCACCGACTTTAACAATGAGCAGTTCTTC. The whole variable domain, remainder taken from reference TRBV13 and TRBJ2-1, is AAGVIQSPRHLIKEKRETATLKCYPIPRHDTVYWYQQGPGQDPQFLISFYEKMQSDKGSIPDRFSAQQFSDYHSELNMSSLELGDSALYFCASSTDFNNEQFFGPGTRLTVL.

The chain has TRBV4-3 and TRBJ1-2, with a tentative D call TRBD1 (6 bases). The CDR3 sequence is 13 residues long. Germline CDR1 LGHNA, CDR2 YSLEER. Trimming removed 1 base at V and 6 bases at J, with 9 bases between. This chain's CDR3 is CASSQGGHHGYTF. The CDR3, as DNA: TGCGCCAGCAGCCAAGGGGGACATCATGGCTACACCTTC.

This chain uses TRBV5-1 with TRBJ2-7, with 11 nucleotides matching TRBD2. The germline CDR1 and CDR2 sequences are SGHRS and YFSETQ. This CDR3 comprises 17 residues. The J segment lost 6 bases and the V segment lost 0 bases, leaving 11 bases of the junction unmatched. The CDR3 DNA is TGCGCCAGCAGCTTGGTAGCGACTAGCGGGGCCTTTGTCGAGCAGTACTTC. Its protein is CASSLVATSGAFVEQYF.

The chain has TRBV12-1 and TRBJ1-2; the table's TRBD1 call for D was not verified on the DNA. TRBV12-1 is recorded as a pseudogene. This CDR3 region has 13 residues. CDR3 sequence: CASSADSLYGYTF. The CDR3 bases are TGTGCCAGCAGCGCGGACAGCCTCTATGGCTACACCTTC.

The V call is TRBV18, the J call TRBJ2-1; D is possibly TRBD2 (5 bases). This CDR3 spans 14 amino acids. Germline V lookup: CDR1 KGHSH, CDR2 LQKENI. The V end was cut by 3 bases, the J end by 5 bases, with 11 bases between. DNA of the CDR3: TGTGCCAGCTCACCCACGGGGAAAGACAATGAGCAGTTCTTC. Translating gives CASSPTGKDNEQFF. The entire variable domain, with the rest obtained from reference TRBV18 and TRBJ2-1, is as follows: NAGVMQNPRHLVRRRGQEARLRCSPMKGHSHVYWYRQLPEEGLKFMVYLQKENIIDESGMPKERFSAEFPKEGPSILRIQQVVRGDSAAYFCASSPTGKDNEQFFGPGTRLTVL.

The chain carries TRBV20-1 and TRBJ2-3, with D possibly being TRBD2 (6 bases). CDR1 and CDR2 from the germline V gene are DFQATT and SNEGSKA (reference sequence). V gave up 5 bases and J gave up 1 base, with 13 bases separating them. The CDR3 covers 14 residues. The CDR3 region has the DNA TGCAGTGCTGGTGGGCCTAGCGGCACAGATACGCAGTATTTT. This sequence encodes CSAGGPSGTDTQYF.

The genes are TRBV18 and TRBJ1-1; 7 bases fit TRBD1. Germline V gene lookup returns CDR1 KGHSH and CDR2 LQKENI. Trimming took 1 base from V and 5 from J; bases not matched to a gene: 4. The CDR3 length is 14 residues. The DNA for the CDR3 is TGTGCCAGCTCACCACAGGGGGCGCGGACTGAAGCTTTCTTT. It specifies CASSPQGARTEAFF. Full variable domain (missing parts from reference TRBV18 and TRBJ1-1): NAGVMQNPRHLVRRRGQEARLRCSPMKGHSHVYWYRQLPEEGLKFMVYLQKENIIDESGMPKERFSAEFPKEGPSILRIQQVVRGDSAAYFCASSPQGARTEAFFGQGTRLTVV.

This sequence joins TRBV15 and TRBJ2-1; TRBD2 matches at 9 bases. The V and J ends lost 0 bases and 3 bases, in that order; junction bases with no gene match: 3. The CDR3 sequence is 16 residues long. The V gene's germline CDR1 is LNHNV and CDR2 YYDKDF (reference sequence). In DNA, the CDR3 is TGTGCCACCAGCAGAGATCAACTAGCGGGCTACAATGAGCAGTTCTTC. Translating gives CATSRDQLAGYNEQFF. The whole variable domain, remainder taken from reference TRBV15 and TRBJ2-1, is DAMVIQNPRYQVTQFGKPVTLSCSQTLNHNVMYWYQQKSSQAPKLLFHYYDKDFNNEADTPDNFQSRRPNTSFCFLDIRSPGLGDTAMYLCATSRDQLAGYNEQFFGPGTRLTVL.